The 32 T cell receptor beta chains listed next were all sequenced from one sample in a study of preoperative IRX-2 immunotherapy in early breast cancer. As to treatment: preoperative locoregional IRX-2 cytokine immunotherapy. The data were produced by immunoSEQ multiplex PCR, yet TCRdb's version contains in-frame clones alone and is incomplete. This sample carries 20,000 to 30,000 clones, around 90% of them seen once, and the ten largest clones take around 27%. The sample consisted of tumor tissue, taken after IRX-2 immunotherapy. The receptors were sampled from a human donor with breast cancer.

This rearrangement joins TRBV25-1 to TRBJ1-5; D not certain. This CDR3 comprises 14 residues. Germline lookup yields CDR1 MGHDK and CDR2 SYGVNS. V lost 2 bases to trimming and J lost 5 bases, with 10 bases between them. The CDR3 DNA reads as TGTGCCAGCAGTGAAGCGGGGTCCTATCAGCCCCAGCATTTT. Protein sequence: CASSEAGSYQPQHF.

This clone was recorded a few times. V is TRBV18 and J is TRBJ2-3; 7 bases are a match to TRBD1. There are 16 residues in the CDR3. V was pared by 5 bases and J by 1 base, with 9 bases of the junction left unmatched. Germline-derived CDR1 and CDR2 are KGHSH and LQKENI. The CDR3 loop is CASSEGQTSGTDTQYF. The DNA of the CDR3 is TGTGCCAGCTCAGAGGGACAGACATCTGGCACAGATACGCAGTATTTT. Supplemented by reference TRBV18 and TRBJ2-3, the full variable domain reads NAGVMQNPRHLVRRRGQEARLRCSPMKGHSHVYWYRQLPEEGLKFMVYLQKENIIDESGMPKERFSAEFPKEGPSILRIQQVVRGDSAAYFCASSEGQTSGTDTQYFGPGTRLTVL.

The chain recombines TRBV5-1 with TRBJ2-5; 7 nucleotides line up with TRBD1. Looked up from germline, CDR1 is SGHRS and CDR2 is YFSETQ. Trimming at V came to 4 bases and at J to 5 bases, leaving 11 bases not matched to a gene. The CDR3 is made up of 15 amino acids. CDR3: CASSLTGDPAETQYF. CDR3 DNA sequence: TGCGCCAGCAGCCTCACAGGGGACCCGGCGGAGACCCAGTACTTC.

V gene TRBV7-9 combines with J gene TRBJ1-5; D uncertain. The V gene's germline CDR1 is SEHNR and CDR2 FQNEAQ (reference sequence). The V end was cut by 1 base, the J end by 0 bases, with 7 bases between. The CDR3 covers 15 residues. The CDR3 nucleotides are TGTGCCAGCAGCTTAGGAGAGTATAGCAATCAGCCCCAGCATTTT. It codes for CASSLGEYSNQPQHF. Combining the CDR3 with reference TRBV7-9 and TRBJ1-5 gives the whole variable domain DTGVSQNPRHKITKRGQNVTFRCDPISEHNRLYWYRQTLGQGPEFLTYFQNEAQLEKSRLLSDRFSAERPKGSFSTLEIQRTEQGDSAMYLCASSLGEYSNQPQHFGDGTRLSIL.

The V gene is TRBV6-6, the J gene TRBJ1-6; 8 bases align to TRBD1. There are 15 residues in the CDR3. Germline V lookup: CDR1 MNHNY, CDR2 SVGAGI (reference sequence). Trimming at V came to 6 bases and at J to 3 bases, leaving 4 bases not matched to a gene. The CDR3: CASSPTGGYNSPLHF. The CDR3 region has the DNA TGTGCCAGCAGCCCCACAGGGGGCTATAATTCACCCCTCCACTTT.

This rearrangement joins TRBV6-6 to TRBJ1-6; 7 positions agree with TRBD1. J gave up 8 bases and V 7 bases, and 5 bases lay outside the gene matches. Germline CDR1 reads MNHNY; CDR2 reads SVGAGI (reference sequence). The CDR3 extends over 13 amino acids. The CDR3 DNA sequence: TGTGCCAGCACGAGAGGGGGCGATTCACCCCTCCACTTT. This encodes CASTRGGDSPLHF.

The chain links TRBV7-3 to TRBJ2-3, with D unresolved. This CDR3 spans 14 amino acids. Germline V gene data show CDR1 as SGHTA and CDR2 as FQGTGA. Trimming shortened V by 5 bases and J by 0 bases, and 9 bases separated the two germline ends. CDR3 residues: CASSVSISTDTQYF. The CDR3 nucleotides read TGTGCCAGCAGCGTCTCGATAAGCACAGATACGCAGTATTTT.

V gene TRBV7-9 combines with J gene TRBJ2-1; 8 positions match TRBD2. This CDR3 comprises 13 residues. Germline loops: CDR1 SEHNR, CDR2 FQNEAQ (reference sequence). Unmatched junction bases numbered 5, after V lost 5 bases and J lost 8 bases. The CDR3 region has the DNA TGTGCCAGCAGCCCAAGGACTAGCTATGAGCAGTTCTTC. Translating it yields CASSPRTSYEQFF.

DNA of the CDR3: TGTGCCATCAGTGAGACCGGGACAGGTGAAGAGCAGTACTTC. This sequence encodes CAISETGTGEEQYF. This sequence joins TRBV10-3 and TRBJ2-7, with 8 bases that match TRBD1. The length of the CDR3 is 14 residues. Germline-derived CDR1 and CDR2 are ENHRY and SYGVKD. The V segment lost 2 bases and the J segment 7 bases; nucleotides outside the gene matches: 7.

CDR3 residues: CASSNYRGTEAFF. Here the CDR3 DNA reads TGTGCCAGCTCTAACTACCGGGGCACTGAAGCTTTCTTT. The chain carries TRBV18 and TRBJ1-1, with no clear D. The CDR3 covers 13 residues. V lost 6 bases to trimming and J lost 4 bases, with 12 bases between them. The germline V gene has CDR1 KGHSH and CDR2 LQKENI.

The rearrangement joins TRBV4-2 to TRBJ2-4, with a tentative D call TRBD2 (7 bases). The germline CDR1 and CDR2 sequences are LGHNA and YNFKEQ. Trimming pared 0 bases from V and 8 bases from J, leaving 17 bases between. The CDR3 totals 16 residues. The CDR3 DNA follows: TGTGCCAGCAGCCAAGACCCCCCGGGGGGCCTATACATTCAGTACTTC. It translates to CASSQDPPGGLYIQYF.

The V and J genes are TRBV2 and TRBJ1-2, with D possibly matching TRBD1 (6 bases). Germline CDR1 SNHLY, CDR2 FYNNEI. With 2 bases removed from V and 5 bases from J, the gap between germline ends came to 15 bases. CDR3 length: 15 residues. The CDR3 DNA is TGTGCCAGCAGTGAAACAGGGCCGATGGGGTATGGCTACACCTTC. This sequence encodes CASSETGPMGYGYTF. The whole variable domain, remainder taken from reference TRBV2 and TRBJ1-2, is EPEVTQTPSHQVTQMGQEVILRCVPISNHLYFYWYRQILGQKVEFLVSFYNNEISEKSEIFDDQFSVERPDGSNFTLKIRSTKLEDSAMYFCASSETGPMGYGYTFGSGTRLTVV.

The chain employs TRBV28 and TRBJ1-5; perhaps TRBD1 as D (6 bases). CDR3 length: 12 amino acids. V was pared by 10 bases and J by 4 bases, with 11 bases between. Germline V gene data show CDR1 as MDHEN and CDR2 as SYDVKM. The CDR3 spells CATKTGNQPQHF. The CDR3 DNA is TGTGCCACCAAAACAGGGAATCAGCCCCAGCATTTT.

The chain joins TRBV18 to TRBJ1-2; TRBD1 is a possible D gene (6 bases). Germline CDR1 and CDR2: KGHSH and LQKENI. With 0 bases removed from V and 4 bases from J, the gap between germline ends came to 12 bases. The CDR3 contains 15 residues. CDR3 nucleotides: TGTGCCAGCTCACCACCGTCACAGGGCGGCTATGGCTACACCTTC. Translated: CASSPPSQGGYGYTF.

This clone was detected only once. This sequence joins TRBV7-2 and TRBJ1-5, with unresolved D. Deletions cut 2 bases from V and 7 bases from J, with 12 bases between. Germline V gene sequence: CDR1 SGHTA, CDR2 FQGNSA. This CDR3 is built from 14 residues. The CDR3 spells CASSLYREEQPQHF. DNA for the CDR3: TGTGCCAGCAGCTTATATAGGGAGGAGCAGCCCCAGCATTTT.

DNA of the CDR3: TGTGCCAGCAGTGAATCGGGACTAGCTTACGAGCAGTACTTC. It translates to CASSESGLAYEQYF. The chain couples TRBV6-1 to TRBJ2-7, with 9 bases aligning to TRBD2. The V segment lost 2 bases and the J segment 4 bases; nucleotides outside the gene matches: 3. Germline V CDR1 and CDR2: MNHNS, SASEGT. The CDR3 runs 14 residues.

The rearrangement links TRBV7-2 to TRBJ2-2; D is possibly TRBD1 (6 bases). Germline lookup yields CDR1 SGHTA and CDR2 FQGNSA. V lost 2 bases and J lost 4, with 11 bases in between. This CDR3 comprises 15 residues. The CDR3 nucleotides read TGTGCCAGCAGCTTAAGAGGGACATTCACCGGGGAGCTGTTTTTT. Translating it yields CASSLRGTFTGELFF.

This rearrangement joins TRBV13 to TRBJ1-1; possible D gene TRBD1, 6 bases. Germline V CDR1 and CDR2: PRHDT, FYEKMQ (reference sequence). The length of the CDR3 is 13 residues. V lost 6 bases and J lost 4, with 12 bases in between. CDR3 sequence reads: CASSLGQITEAFF. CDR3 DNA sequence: TGTGCCAGCAGTCTCGGACAGATCACTGAAGCTTTCTTT.

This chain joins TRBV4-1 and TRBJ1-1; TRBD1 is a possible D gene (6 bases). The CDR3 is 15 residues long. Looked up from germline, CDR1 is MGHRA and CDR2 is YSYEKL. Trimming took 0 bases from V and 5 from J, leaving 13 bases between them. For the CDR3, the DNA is TGCGCCAGCAGCCAAGAACAGGGTACGTGGACTGAAGCTTTCTTT. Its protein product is CASSQEQGTWTEAFF.

The CDR3 is CASSPTGVYNSPLHF. The CDR3 bases are TGTGCCAGCAGTCCGACAGGGGTCTATAATTCACCCCTCCACTTT. The chain joins TRBV6-5 to TRBJ1-6; TRBD1 matches at 8 bases. Germline assignment: CDR1 MNHEY and CDR2 SVGAGI. The V segment lost 5 bases and the J segment 3 bases; nucleotides outside the gene matches: 3. The CDR3 has 15 residues.

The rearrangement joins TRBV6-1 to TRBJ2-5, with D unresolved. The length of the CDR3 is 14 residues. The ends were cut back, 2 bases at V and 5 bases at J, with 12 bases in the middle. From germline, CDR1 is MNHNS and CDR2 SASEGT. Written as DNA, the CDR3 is TGTGCCAGCAGTGAAACGGGCGTGGGGGAGACCCAGTACTTC. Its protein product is CASSETGVGETQYF.

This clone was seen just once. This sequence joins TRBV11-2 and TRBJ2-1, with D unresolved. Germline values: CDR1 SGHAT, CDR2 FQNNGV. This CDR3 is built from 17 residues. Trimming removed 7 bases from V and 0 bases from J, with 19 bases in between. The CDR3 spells CASTLGLGISSYNEQFF. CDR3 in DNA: TGTGCCAGCACCCTAGGATTGGGGATCAGCTCCTACAATGAGCAGTTCTTC. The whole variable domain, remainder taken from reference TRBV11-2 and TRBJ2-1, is EAGVAQSPRYKIIEKRQSVAFWCNPISGHATLYWYQQILGQGPKLLIQFQNNGVVDDSQLPKDRFSAERLKGVDSTLKIQPAKLEDSAVYLCASTLGLGISSYNEQFFGPGTRLTVL.

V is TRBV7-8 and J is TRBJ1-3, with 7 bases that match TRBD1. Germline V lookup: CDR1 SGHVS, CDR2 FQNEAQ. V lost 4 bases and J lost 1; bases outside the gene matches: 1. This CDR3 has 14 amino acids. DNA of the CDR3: TGTGCCAGCAGCTACAGGGGTTCTGGAAACACCATATATTTT. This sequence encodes CASSYRGSGNTIYF.

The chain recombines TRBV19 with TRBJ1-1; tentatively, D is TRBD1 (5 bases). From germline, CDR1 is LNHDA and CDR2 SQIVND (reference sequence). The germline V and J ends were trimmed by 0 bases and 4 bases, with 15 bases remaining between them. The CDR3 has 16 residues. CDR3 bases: TGTGCCAGTAGTATAGATCGGCAGGGTATGGGCACTGAAGCTTTCTTT. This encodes CASSIDRQGMGTEAFF.

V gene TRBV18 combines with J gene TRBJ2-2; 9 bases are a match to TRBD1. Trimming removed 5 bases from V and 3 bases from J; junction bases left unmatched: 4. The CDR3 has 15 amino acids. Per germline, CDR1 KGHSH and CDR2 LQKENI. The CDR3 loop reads CASSSGQGYTGELFF. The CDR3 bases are TGTGCCAGCTCAAGCGGACAGGGGTACACCGGGGAGCTGTTTTTT.

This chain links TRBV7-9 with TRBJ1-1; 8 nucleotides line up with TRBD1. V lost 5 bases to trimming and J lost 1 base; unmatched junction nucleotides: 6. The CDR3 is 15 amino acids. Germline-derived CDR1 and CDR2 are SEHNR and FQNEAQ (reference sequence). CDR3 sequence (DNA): TGTGCCAGCAGCCCGACAGGGGTCCCGAACACTGAAGCTTTCTTT. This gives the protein CASSPTGVPNTEAFF.

As DNA, the CDR3 is TGTGCCAGCAGCCTTACCGGGACAGGGGGCGACGAGCAGTACGTC. Translated, it gives CASSLTGTGGDEQYV. The rearrangement links TRBV5-6 to TRBJ2-7; TRBD1 matches at 12 bases. CDR3 length equals 15 residues. The V gene's germline CDR1 is SGHDT and CDR2 YYEEEE. After removal of 4 bases from V and 5 bases from J, the junction contained 7 bases not matched to a gene.

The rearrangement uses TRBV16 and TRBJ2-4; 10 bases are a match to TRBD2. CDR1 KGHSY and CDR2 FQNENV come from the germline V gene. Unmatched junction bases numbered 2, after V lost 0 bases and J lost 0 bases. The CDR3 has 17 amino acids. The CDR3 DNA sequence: TGTGCCAGCAGCCAATCGACTAGCGGGTTAGCCAAAAACATTCAGTACTTC. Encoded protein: CASSQSTSGLAKNIQYF.

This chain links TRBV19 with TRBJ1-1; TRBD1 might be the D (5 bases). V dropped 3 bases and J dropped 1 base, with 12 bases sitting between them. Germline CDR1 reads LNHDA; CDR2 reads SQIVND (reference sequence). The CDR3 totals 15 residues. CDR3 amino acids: CASSMSGERNTEAFF. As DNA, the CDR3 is TGTGCCAGTAGTATGTCGGGGGAACGGAACACTGAAGCTTTCTTT. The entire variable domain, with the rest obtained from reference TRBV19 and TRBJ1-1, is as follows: DGGITQSPKYLFRKEGQNVTLSCEQNLNHDAMYWYRQDPGQGLRLIYYSQIVNDFQKGDIAEGYSVSREKKESFPLTVTSAQKNPTAFYLCASSMSGERNTEAFFGQGTRLTVV.

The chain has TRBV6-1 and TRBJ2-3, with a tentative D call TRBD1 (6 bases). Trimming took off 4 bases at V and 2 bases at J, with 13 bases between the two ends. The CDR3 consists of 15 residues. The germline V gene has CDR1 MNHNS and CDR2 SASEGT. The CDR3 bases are TGTGCCAGCAGTGTAGGGACAATCAACACAGATACGCAGTATTTT. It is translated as CASSVGTINTDTQYF.

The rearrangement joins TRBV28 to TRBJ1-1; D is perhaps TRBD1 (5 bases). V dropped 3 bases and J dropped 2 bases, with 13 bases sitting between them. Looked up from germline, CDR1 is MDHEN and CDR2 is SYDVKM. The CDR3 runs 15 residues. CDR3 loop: CASSFGPGTNTEAFF. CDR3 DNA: TGTGCCAGCAGTTTTGGTCCGGGGACCAACACTGAAGCTTTCTTT.

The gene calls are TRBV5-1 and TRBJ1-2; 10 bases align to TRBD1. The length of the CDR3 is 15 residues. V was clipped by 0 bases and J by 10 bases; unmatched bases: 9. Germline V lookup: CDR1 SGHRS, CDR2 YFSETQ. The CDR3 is CASSLAATGGEIYTF. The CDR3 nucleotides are TGCGCCAGCAGCTTGGCCGCGACAGGGGGCGAGATCTACACCTTC.